The entry below describes one T cell receptor (beta chain). No antigen is known for it. The CDR3 length is 15 residues. Per the germline V gene, CDR1 is MDHEN and CDR2 is SYDVKM. V lost 6 bases, J lost 10 bases, and 12 bases stayed unmatched. TCRdb itself ran the RT-PCR reads through MiXCR, one entry per CDR3 protein. The sample has some 480,000 distinct CDR3 sequences, approximately 11% seen once. This sample stems from a study of response to subunit inactivated influenza vaccine. Overall study findings and caveats: Authors suggested seasonal influenza vaccinations each recruit few new T cells.

The source is a man aged 50 to 60 who received an inactivated influenza vaccine. This material consisted of PBMCs from blood, taken roughly 6 weeks after vaccination. The rearrangement links TRBV28 to TRBJ1-3, with 10 bases matching TRBD1. The CDR3 coding sequence is TGTGCCAGCAGCGAACCGGGACAGGGGAAAGGAACCATATATTTT. This translates into CASSEPGQGKGTIYF.